The 12 T cell receptor beta chains in this list originate from one sample, sequenced in a study of beta chain features in type 1 diabetes. Study outcomes and limitations: In all four CD4+ subsets, TCRB CDR3 length was significantly, moderately reduced in type 1 diabetes.

As every portion of the isolated RNA was reverse transcribed, the sequencing read expressed TCRB transcripts. TCRdb keeps only in-frame clones here, not all; method: immunoSEQ multiplex PCR. In the table there are roughly 250,000 clones, just over 20% of which are singletons. Antigen specificity for these receptors is unknown. Sequencing used naive CD4+ T cells from blood. These receptors all come from a woman aged 40 to 55 with type 1 diabetes.

The CDR3 is CASSPQAGDLNTEAFF. CDR3 coding DNA: TGTGCCAGCTCACCACAGGCAGGGGACCTGAACACTGAAGCTTTCTTT. This chain uses TRBV18 with TRBJ1-1, with a tentative D call TRBD1 (6 bases). Germline CDR1 and CDR2: KGHSH and LQKENI. V lost 1 base, J lost 0 bases, and 12 bases lay in between. This CDR3 spans 16 amino acids.

A few counts support this clone. The chain is built from TRBV18 and TRBJ1-1; TRBD1 is a possible D gene (5 bases). From germline, CDR1 is KGHSH and CDR2 LQKENI. V lost 4 bases to trimming and J lost 1 base, with 10 bases between them. CDR3 length: 14 amino acids. The CDR3 sequence is CASSRAQENTEAFF. For the CDR3, the DNA is TGTGCCAGCTCACGGGCACAGGAGAACACTGAAGCTTTCTTT.

V is TRBV6-5 and J is TRBJ2-7; D is unresolved. Germline CDR1 MNHEY, CDR2 SVGAGI. The CDR3 is 11 residues long. V was trimmed by 1 base and J by 6 bases, leaving 4 bases between them. CDR3 region: CASSYLSEQYF. The CDR3 coding sequence is TGTGCCAGCAGTTACTTGAGCGAGCAGTACTTC.

This clone was seen a few times. The chain has TRBV7-2 and TRBJ2-2; unclear D gene. Germline CDR1 reads SGHTA; CDR2 reads FQGNSA. Trimming pared 7 bases from V and 4 bases from J, leaving 16 bases between. CDR3 length: 15 residues. CDR3 sequence reads: CASTSLGSLTGELFF. The CDR3 nucleotides are TGTGCCAGCACCTCCCTGGGCAGTCTCACCGGGGAGCTGTTTTTT.

The genes are TRBV19 and TRBJ2-3; 8 nucleotides agree with TRBD1. The CDR3 contains 14 residues. From germline, CDR1 is LNHDA and CDR2 SQIVND (reference sequence). Trimming took 4 bases from V and 5 from J; bases not matched to a gene: 5. The CDR3 DNA reads TGTGCCAGTAGTAGGACAGGGTATGAAGATACGCAGTATTTT. Translation gives CASSRTGYEDTQYF. Supplemented by reference TRBV19 and TRBJ2-3, the full variable domain reads DGGITQSPKYLFRKEGQNVTLSCEQNLNHDAMYWYRQDPGQGLRLIYYSQIVNDFQKGDIAEGYSVSREKKESFPLTVTSAQKNPTAFYLCASSRTGYEDTQYFGPGTRLTVL.

In this sample, this clone turned up a few times. V and J are TRBV9 and TRBJ2-2; the D is unclear. Germline CDR1 and CDR2: SGDLS and YYNGEE. The CDR3 runs to 16 residues. V was trimmed by 2 bases and J by 0 bases, leaving 11 bases between them. For the CDR3, the DNA is TGTGCCAGCAGCGTGGCTAGTCAAGCGAACACCGGGGAGCTGTTTTTT. It specifies CASSVASQANTGELFF. Full variable domain (remainder filled in from reference TRBV9 and TRBJ2-2): DSGVTQTPKHLITATGQRVTLRCSPRSGDLSVYWYQQSLDQGLQFLIQYYNGEERAKGNILERFSAQQFPDLHSELNLSSLELGDSALYFCASSVASQANTGELFFGEGSRLTVL.

V and J are TRBV4-2 and TRBJ2-7; TRBD1 matches at 9 bases. V shed 0 bases and J 3 bases; nucleotides not matched to a gene: 3. The CDR3 is 15 amino acids. Germline assignment: CDR1 LGHNA and CDR2 YNFKEQ. In nucleotides, the CDR3 is TGTGCCAGCAGCCAAGATAGGGACAGGGACTACGAGCAGTACTTC. It codes for CASSQDRDRDYEQYF.

The V call is TRBV25-1, the J call TRBJ1-4; 7 bases are a match to TRBD1. Germline V CDR1 and CDR2: MGHDK, SYGVNS. The V segment lost 3 bases and the J segment 5 bases; nucleotides outside the gene matches: 9. This CDR3 comprises 16 residues. The CDR3 reads CASSDIYRGMNEKLFF. The CDR3 nucleotides read TGTGCCAGCAGTGACATTTACAGGGGCATGAATGAAAAACTGTTTTTT.

The CDR3 sequence: CASSGPRGTAPSTDTQYF. CDR3 in DNA: TGTGCCAGCAGCGGACCACGGGGGACAGCCCCTAGCACAGATACGCAGTATTTT. This chain connects TRBV9 to TRBJ2-3; possible D gene TRBD1, 7 bases. The CDR3 has 18 residues. V dropped 3 bases and J dropped 0 bases, with 20 bases sitting between them. Looked up from germline, CDR1 is SGDLS and CDR2 is YYNGEE.

This rearrangement joins TRBV18 to TRBJ2-5; perhaps TRBD1 as D (5 bases). This CDR3 comprises 14 residues. With 2 bases removed from V and 1 base from J, the gap between germline ends came to 8 bases. CDR1 KGHSH and CDR2 LQKENI come from the germline V gene. CDR3 sequence (DNA): TGTGCCAGCTCACCAGTGGACACCCAAGAGACCCAGTACTTC. Translating gives CASSPVDTQETQYF.

V is TRBV7-2 and J is TRBJ1-1; D is ambiguous. The CDR3 consists of 13 residues. V was trimmed by 5 bases and J by 5 bases, leaving 12 bases between them. From germline, CDR1 is SGHTA and CDR2 FQGNSA. The CDR3 DNA reads TGTGCCAGCAGCGTAGGCCACGGGACTGAAGCTTTCTTT. Translating gives CASSVGHGTEAFF.

This rearrangement joins TRBV11-2 to TRBJ2-1; 9 bases map to TRBD1. After removal of 5 bases from V and 6 bases from J, the junction contained 8 bases not matched to a gene. The germline CDR1 and CDR2 sequences are SGHAT and FQNNGV. CDR3 length: 15 residues. CDR3 sequence: CASSHGQGRANEQFF. CDR3 bases: TGTGCCAGCAGCCACGGACAGGGGAGGGCCAATGAGCAGTTCTTC.